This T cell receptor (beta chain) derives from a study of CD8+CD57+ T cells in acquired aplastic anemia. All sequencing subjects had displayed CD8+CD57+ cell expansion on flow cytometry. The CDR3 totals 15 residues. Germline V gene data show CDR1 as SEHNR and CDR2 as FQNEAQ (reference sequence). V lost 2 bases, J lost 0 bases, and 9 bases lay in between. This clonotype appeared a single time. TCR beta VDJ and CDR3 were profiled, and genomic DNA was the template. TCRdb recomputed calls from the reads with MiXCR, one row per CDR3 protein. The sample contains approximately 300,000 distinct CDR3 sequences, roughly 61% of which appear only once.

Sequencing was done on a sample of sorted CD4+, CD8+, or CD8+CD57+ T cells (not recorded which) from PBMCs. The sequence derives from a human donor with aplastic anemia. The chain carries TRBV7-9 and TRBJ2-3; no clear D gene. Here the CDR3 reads CASSLNGQSTDTQYF. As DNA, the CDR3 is TGTGCCAGCAGCTTAAACGGTCAAAGCACAGATACGCAGTATTTT.